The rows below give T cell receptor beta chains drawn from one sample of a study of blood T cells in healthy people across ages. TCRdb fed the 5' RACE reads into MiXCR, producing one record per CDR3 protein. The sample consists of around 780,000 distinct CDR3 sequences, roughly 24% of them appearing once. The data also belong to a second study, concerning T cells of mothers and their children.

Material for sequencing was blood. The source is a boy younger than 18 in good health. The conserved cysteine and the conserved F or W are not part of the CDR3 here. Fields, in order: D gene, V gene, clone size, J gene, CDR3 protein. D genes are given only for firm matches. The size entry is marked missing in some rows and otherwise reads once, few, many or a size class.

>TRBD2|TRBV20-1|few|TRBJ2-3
SAVAGYTDTQY
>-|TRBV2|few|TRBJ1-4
ASSEALGGLGTNEKLF
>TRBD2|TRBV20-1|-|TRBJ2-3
SAQGLAGATDTQY
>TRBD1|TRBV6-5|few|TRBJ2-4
ASSRQGVAKNIQY
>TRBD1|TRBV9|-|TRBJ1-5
ASSAQGEHQPQH
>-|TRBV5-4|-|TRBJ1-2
ASSLAGTNGYGYT
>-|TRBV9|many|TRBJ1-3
ASSVAVGVGNTIY
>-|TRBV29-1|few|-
SVEVRGGYEQY
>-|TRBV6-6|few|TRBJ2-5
ASSYMGGDKETQY
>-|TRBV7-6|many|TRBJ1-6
ASSQGRSPLH
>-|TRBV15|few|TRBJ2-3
ATSRDLGAPDTQY
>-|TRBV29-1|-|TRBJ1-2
SVVGDKSNYGYT
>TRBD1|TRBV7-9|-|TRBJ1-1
ASSDNRGAITEAF
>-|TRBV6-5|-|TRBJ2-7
ASSYSFLNEQY
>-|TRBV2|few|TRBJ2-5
AGAGQFEAQY
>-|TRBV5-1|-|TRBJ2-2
ASSSDRDTFTGELF
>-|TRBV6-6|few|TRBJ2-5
ASSYPGTETQY
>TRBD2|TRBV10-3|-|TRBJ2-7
AISDWNSGGDEQY
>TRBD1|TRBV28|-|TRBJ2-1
ASSLWTGGNEQF
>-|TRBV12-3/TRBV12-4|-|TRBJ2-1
ASSWTALVGHSYNEQF
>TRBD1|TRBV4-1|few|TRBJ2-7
ASSRDTGEREQY
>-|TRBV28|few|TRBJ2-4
ASSLTPKNIQY
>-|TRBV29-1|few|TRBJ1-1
SVEGGEMRTEAF